In this sample, the clone carrying this TCR beta chain turned up a few times. This entry comes from a study of T-cell memory formation after mild COVID-19. On the study more broadly: TCR clusters were mostly confined to one donor each.

TCRdb fed the 5' RACE reads into MiXCR, producing one record per CDR3 protein. The repertoire holds fewer than 140,000 distinct CDR3 sequences, with around 11% as singletons. V was trimmed by 5 bases and J by 1 base, leaving 7 bases between them. CDR1 SGHTA and CDR2 FQGTGA come from the germline V gene. The CDR3 has 13 residues. The chain uses TRBV7-3 and TRBJ2-3; D gene ambiguous. The source material was PBMCs or a T cell subset sorted from them (not recorded which). The TCR comes from an adult woman who had mild COVID-19 (a few samples of this study predate the infection). Cell type and time point are not known. The CDR3 spells CASSNYRTDTQYF. The CDR3 nucleotides read TGTGCCAGCAGCAATTACCGCACAGATACGCAGTATTTT.